Listed below are T cell receptor beta chains from one sample, sequenced in a study of CD8 T cells in Susac syndrome. TCRdb re-called the immunoSEQ multiplex PCR reads through MiXCR, storing one row per CDR3 protein. This sample yields 85,000 to 130,000 distinct CDR3 sequences, of which roughly 95% are seen a single time; approximately 0.41% belongs to the top ten. What was sequenced was CD8+ T cells from PBMCs. Receptors were obtained from a human donor with Susac syndrome. Both conserved end residues are part of each CDR3. D genes are given only for firm matches. Size values are once, few and many counts, or a class for expanded clones, and some rows have none.

d_gene,v_gene,abundance,j_gene,CDR3nt,CDR3aa
TRBD1,TRBV9,-,TRBJ1-1,TGTGCCAGCAGCCAATGGACAGGGGGCGAAGCTTTCTTT,CASSQWTGGEAFF
-,TRBV12-3/TRBV12-4,-,TRBJ2-7,TGTGCCAGCAGGGAGAGGCGGTCCTACGAGCAGTACTTC,CASRERRSYEQYF
-,TRBV13,-,TRBJ1-4,TGTGCCAGCAGCGTAGGAGGGGAGGGACTGTTTTTT,CASSVGGEGLFF
-,TRBV15,-,TRBJ2-7,TGTGCCACCAGCAGAGACCCCTACGAGCAGTACTTC,CATSRDPYEQYF
-,TRBV9,-,TRBJ2-3,TGTGCCAGCAGCCCCCCAGGTGGGGTGTACAAAGATACGCAGTATTTT,CASSPPGGVYKDTQYF
-,TRBV9,-,TRBJ2-3,TGTGCCAGCAGCGTAGTTGTCGCAGATACGCAGTATTTT,CASSVVVADTQYF
TRBD2,TRBV5-6,-,TRBJ2-7,TGTGCCAGCAGCTTGTCAGGCGGGGGGCGTTACGAGCAGTACTTC,CASSLSGGGRYEQYF
-,TRBV15,-,TRBJ1-2,TGTGCCACCAGCCAGGAGAACAACTATGGCTACACCTTC,CATSQENNYGYTF
-,TRBV27,-,TRBJ2-1,TGTGCCAGCAGCCACGACGGAGGGACATACCCGTCCGATGAGCAGTTCTTC,CASSHDGGTYPSDEQFF
TRBD1,TRBV12-5,-,TRBJ1-1,TGTGCTAGTGGCGCACGGGACAGGAACACTGAAGCTTTCTTT,CASGARDRNTEAFF
TRBD1,TRBV5-1,-,TRBJ1-1,TGCGCCAGCAGCCAGACAGGGTCAAGAGAAGCTTTCTTT,CASSQTGSREAFF
TRBD2,TRBV29-1,once,TRBJ2-1,TGCAGCGTGGACGGGACTAGCGGGGGATCCTACAATGAGCAGTTCTTC,CSVDGTSGGSYNEQFF
-,TRBV2,-,TRBJ1-1,TGTGCCAGCAGGCACAGGGTGCGCGTCTCTGAAGCTTTCTTT,CASRHRVRVSEAFF
-,TRBV20-1,-,TRBJ2-1,TGCAGTGCTAGAGATAAAGGGGGGCGCCTCGCCGAGCAGTTCTTC,CSARDKGGRLAEQFF
-,TRBV7-3,-,TRBJ1-1,TGTGCCAGCAGCAAGTCGAACACTGAAGCTTTCTTT,CASSKSNTEAFF
-,TRBV19,-,TRBJ2-7,TGTGCCAGTAGTAAGGGCCCCGAGGGCTACGAGCAGTACTTC,CASSKGPEGYEQYF
-,TRBV19,-,TRBJ2-1,TGTGCCAGTAGTCCAGCGTTTCGGTCCACCTACAATGAGCAGTTCTTC,CASSPAFRSTYNEQFF
TRBD1,TRBV12-3/TRBV12-4,once,TRBJ1-2,TGTGCCAGCAGTTCTTACCAGGGGGCCTACACCTTC,CASSSYQGAYTF
-,TRBV11-2,-,TRBJ2-1,TGTGCCAGCAGCTTAGATCTCGCAGGTGGTGAGCAGTTCTTC,CASSLDLAGGEQFF
-,TRBV5-1,-,TRBJ2-1,TGCGCCAGCAGTGGGCAGATGAATGAGCAGTTCTTC,CASSGQMNEQFF
-,TRBV13,-,TRBJ1-1,TGTGCCAGCAGCTTAACCCAGGGTGCGGCCGTTGAAGCTTTCTTT,CASSLTQGAAVEAFF
TRBD2,TRBV9,once,TRBJ2-1,TGTGCCAGCAGCCCTGGACTAGCGGGGGAATACAATGAGCAGTTCTTC,CASSPGLAGEYNEQFF
-,TRBV7-8,-,TRBJ2-5,TGTGCCAGCAGCTTCGCTGGACAGCAGAAAGAGACCCAGTACTTC,CASSFAGQQKETQYF
-,TRBV5-4,-,TRBJ2-7,TGTGCCAGCAGCTTCAACTCCTACGAGCAGTACTTC,CASSFNSYEQYF
TRBD1,TRBV29-1,-,TRBJ1-1,TGCAGCGTTGAAGGGGACAGTGAAGCTTTCTTT,CSVEGDSEAFF
TRBD2,TRBV7-7,once,TRBJ2-1,TGTGCCAGCAGCTTACTAGCGGGGCGTTACAATGAGCAGTTCTTC,CASSLLAGRYNEQFF
-,TRBV20-1,-,TRBJ2-2,TGCAGTGCTAGAGATTCCCGGGACCATACCGGGGAGCTGTTTTTT,CSARDSRDHTGELFF
-,TRBV5-4,few,TRBJ2-2,TGTGCCAGCAGTTGGACTGTAGCCGGGGAGCTGTTTTTT,CASSWTVAGELFF
-,TRBV20-1,-,TRBJ2-1,TGCAGTGCTAGAGACCATACCAGGACAGCAGCGTATGAGCAGTTCTTC,CSARDHTRTAAYEQFF
TRBD1,TRBV4-1,-,TRBJ2-7,TGCGCCAGCAGCCGGACAGGGGAGAGGAACGAGCAGTACTTC,CASSRTGERNEQYF
-,TRBV9,-,TRBJ2-7,TGTGCCAGCAGCCCCCCAGGAGGCCTCGAGCAGTACTTC,CASSPPGGLEQYF
-,TRBV7-9,-,TRBJ2-2,TGTGCCAGCAGTCCAGGACAGACCGGAGGGGAGCTGTTTTTT,CASSPGQTGGELFF
TRBD1,TRBV6-2/TRBV6-3,-,TRBJ2-3,TGTGCCAGCAGTTTCACGCGGGACAGGGAATTAGATACGCAGTATTTT,CASSFTRDRELDTQYF
-,TRBV7-9,-,TRBJ1-5,TGTGCCAGCAGCTTTGGGGGGGAGCCCCAGCATTTT,CASSFGGEPQHF
-,TRBV25-1,-,TRBJ2-5,TGTGCCAGCGAGGGGGAGACCCAGTACTTC,CASEGETQYF
TRBD1,TRBV29-1,-,TRBJ2-7,TGCAGCGTTGAAGGAGGGATAGGACAGGGTGAATATTACGAGCAGTACTTC,CSVEGGIGQGEYYEQYF
-,TRBV4-1,-,TRBJ2-7,TGCGCCAGCAGCCCGGGTGGGCACTCCTACGAGCAGTACTTC,CASSPGGHSYEQYF
TRBD2,TRBV5-4,few,TRBJ2-3,TGTGCCAGCAGTCCTCTAGCGGGGGGGGCCACAGATACGCAGTATTTT,CASSPLAGGATDTQYF
-,TRBV9,-,TRBJ1-1,TGTGCCAGCAGCGGGGAACAGAACACTGAAGCTTTCTTT,CASSGEQNTEAFF
-,TRBV20-1,few,TRBJ2-2,TGCAGTGCTAGAGATCTAGTCGGGGAGCTGTTTTTT,CSARDLVGELFF
-,TRBV19,-,TRBJ1-5,TGTGCCAGTAGTTGGGACCCCCCGGCCTATAGCAATCAGCCCCAGCATTTT,CASSWDPPAYSNQPQHF
-,TRBV27,-,TRBJ1-5,TGTGCCAGCAGTTTCGTGCAGAATCAGCCCCAGCATTTT,CASSFVQNQPQHF
TRBD1,TRBV9,-,TRBJ2-6,TGTGCCAGCAGCGCCAGAGGACAGGAACGCTCTGGGGCCAACGTCCTGACTTTC,CASSARGQERSGANVLTF
TRBD1,TRBV11-2,-,TRBJ2-1,TGTGCCAGCAGCTCCAGGGACAGGGAACCCTACAATGAGCAGTTCTTC,CASSSRDREPYNEQFF
-,TRBV5-1,-,TRBJ2-1,TGCGCCAGCAGCCTAACGGGGGACGTTAGTAATCGGTTCTTC,CASSLTGDVSNRFF
TRBD2,TRBV29-1,-,TRBJ2-7,TGCAGCGCCGGGACTAGCGCTAGCTCCTACGAGCAGTACTTC,CSAGTSASSYEQYF
-,TRBV2,-,TRBJ2-7,TGTGCCAGCAGAGCTAACTACGAGCAGTACTTC,CASRANYEQYF
TRBD1,TRBV6-5,-,TRBJ1-1,TGTGCCAGCAGTTACGAGACAGGGGGCACTGAAGCTTTCTTT,CASSYETGGTEAFF
TRBD1,TRBV6-1,-,TRBJ2-1,TGTGCCAGCAGTGAAAAGGAGACAGGGGTCTACAATGAGCAGTTCTTC,CASSEKETGVYNEQFF
TRBD1,TRBV7-9,-,TRBJ1-2,TGTGCCTCCTCCCTTACAGGGGGTGAAGACTATGGCTACACCTTC,CASSLTGGEDYGYTF
TRBD1,TRBV9,once,TRBJ1-1,TGTGCCAGCAGCGAGGGGGGACAGGGTGAAGCTTTCTTT,CASSEGGQGEAFF
-,TRBV2,-,TRBJ1-2,TGTGCCAGCAGGGGTAGAGGCTACACCTTC,CASRGRGYTF
TRBD2,TRBV3-1,-,TRBJ2-5,TGTGCCAGCAGCCAAGAGGCTAGCGGGCTTTTCCAAGAGACCCAGTACTTC,CASSQEASGLFQETQYF
TRBD2,TRBV9,once,TRBJ2-1,TGTGCCAGCAGCCCCAGCGGGGGGAGGAATGAGCAGTTCTTC,CASSPSGGRNEQFF
TRBD1,TRBV15,once,TRBJ2-5,TGTGCCACCAGCAGAAGGGGGCCCCAAGAGACCCAGTACTTC,CATSRRGPQETQYF
-,TRBV5-4,-,TRBJ2-3,TGTGCCAGCAGCTTGTCCGGGGAGGTGGAGCAGTATTTT,CASSLSGEVEQYF
-,TRBV12-5,once,TRBJ2-3,TGTGCTAGTGGAGTCCATAGCACAGATACGCAGTATTTT,CASGVHSTDTQYF